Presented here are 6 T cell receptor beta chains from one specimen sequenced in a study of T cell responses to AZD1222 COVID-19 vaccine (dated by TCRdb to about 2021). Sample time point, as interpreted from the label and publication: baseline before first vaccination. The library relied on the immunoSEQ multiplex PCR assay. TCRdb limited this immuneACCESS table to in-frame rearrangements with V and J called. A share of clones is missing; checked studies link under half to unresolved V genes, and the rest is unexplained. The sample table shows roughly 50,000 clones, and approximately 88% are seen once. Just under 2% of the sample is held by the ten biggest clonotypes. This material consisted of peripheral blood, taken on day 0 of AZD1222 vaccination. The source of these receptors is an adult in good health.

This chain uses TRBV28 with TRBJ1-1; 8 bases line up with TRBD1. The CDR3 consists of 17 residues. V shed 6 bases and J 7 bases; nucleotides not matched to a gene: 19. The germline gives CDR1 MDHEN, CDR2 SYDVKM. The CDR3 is CASSPPTGGEAGGEAFF. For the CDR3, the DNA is TGTGCCAGCAGCCCACCCACAGGGGGGGAGGCGGGAGGTGAAGCTTTCTTT.

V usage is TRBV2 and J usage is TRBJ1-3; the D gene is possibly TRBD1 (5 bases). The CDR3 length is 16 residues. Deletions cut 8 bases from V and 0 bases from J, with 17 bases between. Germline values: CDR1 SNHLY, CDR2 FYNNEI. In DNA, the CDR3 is TGTGCCAGCTCAGGGAGCTTAACATTCTCTGGAAACACCATATATTTT. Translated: CASSGSLTFSGNTIYF.

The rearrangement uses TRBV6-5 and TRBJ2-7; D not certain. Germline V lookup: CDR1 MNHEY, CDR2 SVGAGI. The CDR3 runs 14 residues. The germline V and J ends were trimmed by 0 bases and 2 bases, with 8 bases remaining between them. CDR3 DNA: TGTGCCAGCAGTTACTCTTACGGCACCTACGAGCAGTACTTC. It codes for CASSYSYGTYEQYF.

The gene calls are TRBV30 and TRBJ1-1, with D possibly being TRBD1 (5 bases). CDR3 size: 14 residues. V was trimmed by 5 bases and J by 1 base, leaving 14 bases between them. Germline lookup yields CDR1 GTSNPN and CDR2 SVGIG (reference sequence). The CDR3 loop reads CAWAVGRGNTEAFF. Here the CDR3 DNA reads TGTGCCTGGGCGGTAGGGAGGGGGAACACTGAAGCTTTCTTT.

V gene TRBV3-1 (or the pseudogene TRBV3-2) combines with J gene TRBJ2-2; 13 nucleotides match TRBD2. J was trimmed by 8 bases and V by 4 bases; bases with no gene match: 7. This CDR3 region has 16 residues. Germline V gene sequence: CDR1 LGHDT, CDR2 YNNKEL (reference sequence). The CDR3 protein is CASSPPRLAGGGELFF. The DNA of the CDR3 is TGTGCCAGCAGCCCTCCAAGACTAGCGGGAGGAGGGGAGCTGTTTTTT.

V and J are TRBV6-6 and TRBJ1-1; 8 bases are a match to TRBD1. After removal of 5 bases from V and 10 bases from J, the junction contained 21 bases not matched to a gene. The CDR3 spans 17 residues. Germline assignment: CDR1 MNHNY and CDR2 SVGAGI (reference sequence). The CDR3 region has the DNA TGTGCCAGCAGTCCGGACAGGGAAAGGTTGTATAGATGGGGAGCTTTCTTT. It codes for CASSPDRERLYRWGAFF.